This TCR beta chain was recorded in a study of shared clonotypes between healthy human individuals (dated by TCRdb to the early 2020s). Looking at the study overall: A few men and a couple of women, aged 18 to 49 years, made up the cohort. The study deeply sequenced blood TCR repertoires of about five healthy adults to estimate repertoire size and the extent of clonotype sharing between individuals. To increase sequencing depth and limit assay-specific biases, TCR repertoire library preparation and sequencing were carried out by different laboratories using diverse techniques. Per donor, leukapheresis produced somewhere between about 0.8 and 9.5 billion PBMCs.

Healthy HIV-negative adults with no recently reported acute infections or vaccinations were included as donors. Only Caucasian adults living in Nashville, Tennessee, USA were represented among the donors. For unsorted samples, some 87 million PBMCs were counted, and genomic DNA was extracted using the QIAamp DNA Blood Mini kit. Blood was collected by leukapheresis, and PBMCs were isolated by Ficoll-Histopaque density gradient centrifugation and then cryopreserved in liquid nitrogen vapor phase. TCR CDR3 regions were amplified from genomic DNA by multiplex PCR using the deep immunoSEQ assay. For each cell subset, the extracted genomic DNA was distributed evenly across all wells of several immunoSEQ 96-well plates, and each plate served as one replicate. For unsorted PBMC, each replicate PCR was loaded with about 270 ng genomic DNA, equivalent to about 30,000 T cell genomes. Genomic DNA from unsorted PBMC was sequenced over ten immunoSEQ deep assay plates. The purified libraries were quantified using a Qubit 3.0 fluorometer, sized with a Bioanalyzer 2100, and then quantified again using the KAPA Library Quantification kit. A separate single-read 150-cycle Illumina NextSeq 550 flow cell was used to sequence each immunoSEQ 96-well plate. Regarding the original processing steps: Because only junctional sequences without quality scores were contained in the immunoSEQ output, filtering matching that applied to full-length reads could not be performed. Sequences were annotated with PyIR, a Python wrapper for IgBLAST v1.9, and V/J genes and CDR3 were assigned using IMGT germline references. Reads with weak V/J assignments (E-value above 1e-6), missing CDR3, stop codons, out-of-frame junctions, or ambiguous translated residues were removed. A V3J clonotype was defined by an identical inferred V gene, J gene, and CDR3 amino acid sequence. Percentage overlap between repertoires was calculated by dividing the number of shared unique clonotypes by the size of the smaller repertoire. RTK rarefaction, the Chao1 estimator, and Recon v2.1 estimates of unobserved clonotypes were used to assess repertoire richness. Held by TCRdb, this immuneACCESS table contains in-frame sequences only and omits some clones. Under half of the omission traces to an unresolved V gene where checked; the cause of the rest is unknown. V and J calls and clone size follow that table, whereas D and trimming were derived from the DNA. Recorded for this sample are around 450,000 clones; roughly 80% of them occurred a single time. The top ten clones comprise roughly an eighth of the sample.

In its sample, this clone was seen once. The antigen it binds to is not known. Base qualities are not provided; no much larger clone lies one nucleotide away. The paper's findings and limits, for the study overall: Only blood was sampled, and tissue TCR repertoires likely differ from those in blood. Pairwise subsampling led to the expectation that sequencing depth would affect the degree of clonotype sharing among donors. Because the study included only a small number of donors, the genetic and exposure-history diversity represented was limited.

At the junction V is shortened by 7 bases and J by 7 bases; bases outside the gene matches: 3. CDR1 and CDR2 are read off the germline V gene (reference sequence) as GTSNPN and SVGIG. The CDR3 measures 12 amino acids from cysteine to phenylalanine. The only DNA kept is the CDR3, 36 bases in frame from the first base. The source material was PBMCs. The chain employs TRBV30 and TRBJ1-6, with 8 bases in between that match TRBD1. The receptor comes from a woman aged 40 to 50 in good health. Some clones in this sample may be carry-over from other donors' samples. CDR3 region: CASGTGNSPLHF. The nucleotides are TGTGCCTCCGGGACAGGAAATTCACCCCTCCACTTT. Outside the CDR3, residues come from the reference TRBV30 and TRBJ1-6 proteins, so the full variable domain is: SQTIHQWPATLVQPVGSPLSLECTVEGTSNPNLYWYRQAAGRGLQLLFYSVGIGQISSEVPQNLSASRPQDRQFILSSKKLLLSDSGFYLCASGTGNSPLHFGNGTRLTVT.